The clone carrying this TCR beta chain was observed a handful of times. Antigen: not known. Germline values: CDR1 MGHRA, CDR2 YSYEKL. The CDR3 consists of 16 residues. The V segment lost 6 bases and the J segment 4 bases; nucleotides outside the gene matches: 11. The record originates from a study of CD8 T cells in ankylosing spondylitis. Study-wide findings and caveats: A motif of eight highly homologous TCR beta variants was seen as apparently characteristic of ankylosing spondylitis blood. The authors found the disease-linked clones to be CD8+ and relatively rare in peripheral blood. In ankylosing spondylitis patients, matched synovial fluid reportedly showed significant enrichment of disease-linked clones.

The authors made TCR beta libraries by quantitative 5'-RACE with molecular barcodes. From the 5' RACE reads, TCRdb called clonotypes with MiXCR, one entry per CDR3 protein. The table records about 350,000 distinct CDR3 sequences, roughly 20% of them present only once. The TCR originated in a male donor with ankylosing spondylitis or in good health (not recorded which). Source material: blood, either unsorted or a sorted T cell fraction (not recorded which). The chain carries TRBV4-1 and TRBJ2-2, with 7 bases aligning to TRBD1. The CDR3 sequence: CASSLGGGEGTGELFF. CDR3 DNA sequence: TGCGCCAGCAGTCTAGGGGGCGGCGAGGGCACCGGGGAGCTGTTTTTT.